This is a list of T cell receptor beta chains from one sample in a study of tumor and adjacent non-tumor tissue in lung cancer. TCRdb passed the multiplex PCR reads through MiXCR, listing each CDR3 protein once. The sample has roughly 69,000 distinct CDR3 sequences; around 76% are singletons. The specimen was distant non-tumor lung tissue. These receptors were taken from a man aged 55 to 70 with non-small cell lung cancer. Both conserved end residues are part of each CDR3. Each record gives: clone size, J gene, V gene, D gene, CDR3 DNA, CDR3 protein. The D gene is left open where the match is weak. Clone sizes are given selectively: once, few, many, or a class where the clone is expanded.

>-|TRBJ2-4|TRBV6-5|-
TGTGCAAGCTGCTACAACCGGGGTTCGGGGAACATTCAGTACTTC
CASCYNRGSGNIQYF
>-|TRBJ2-1|TRBV29-1|TRBD2
TGCTGCGTGGGACTAGCGGGCTACGATGAGCAGTTCTTC
CCVGLAGYDEQFF
>many|TRBJ2-7|TRBV6-1|-
TGTGCCAGCAGTGTTGCCGGCCGCTCCTACGAGCAGTACTTC
CASSVAGRSYEQYF
>-|TRBJ1-1|TRBV5-6|-
TGTGCCAGCACCGTAGCTCTGACTGAAGCTTTCTTT
CASTVALTEAFF
>-|TRBJ2-3|TRBV5-5|TRBD2
TGTGCCAATAGCCTGGGACTAGCCCTCCTTGGTACGCAGTATTTT
CANSLGLALLGTQYF
>-|TRBJ2-2|TRBV4-1|-
TGCGCCAGCAGCCAAGCGCAGGGGGGGGCGAACACCGGGGAGCTGGTTTTT
CASSQAQGGANTGELVF
>many|TRBJ1-2|TRBV20-1|TRBD1
TGCAGTGCTAGCAATGAAAGGGGGCTCGGCTACACCTTC
CSASNERGLGYTF
>-|TRBJ2-2|TRBV11-2|-
TGTACCAGCAGTCGAAGGAACACCGGGGAGCTGTTTTTT
CTSSRRNTGELFF
>-|TRBJ1-2|TRBV6-1|-
TGTGTCGGCAGTTACGGGACATGGGATGGCTACACCTTC
CVGSYGTWDGYTF
>-|TRBJ2-7|TRBV6-5|-
TGTGCCTGTAGTTACGAACGGCACTCCTACGAGCAGTACTTC
CACSYERHSYEQYF
>-|TRBJ2-7|TRBV4-2|-
TGTGCCAGCAACCAAGAAGGGGCGGGAACGTCCTACGAACAGTACTTC
CASNQEGAGTSYEQYF
>many|TRBJ2-1|TRBV6-1|TRBD2
TGTGCCAGCAGTTTCACCGGGACTAGCGGGAGAGGTCAAGAGCAGTTCTTC
CASSFTGTSGRGQEQFF
>-|TRBJ2-7|TRBV24-1|-
TGTGCCATCAGTTGGGTACAGGGTTACGATCAGTACTTC
CAISWVQGYDQYF
>-|TRBJ2-2|TRBV10-3|TRBD2
TGTGCCACCTCGTCCGGACTAGCGGGAGGGTGCTTCGCGAACACCGGGGAGCTGTTTTTT
CATSSGLAGGCFANTGELFF
>-|TRBJ1-1|TRBV11-2|-
TGTGCCAGCAGCTTAGAAAGCAGGGTAGTTGCTGAAGCTTTCTTT
CASSLESRVVAEAFF
>-|TRBJ1-4|TRBV28|-
TGTACCAGCGCTACCCCGGCAGAAAGACTGTTTTTT
CTSATPAERLFF
>-|TRBJ1-5|TRBV6-5|-
TGTGCCAACATGCGACTTCAGGGAGGTCAGCCCCAGCATTTT
CANMRLQGGQPQHF
>-|TRBJ2-1|TRBV12-3/TRBV12-4|-
TGTGCCAGCAGGCCGACAGGCTCGGTCAATGAACAGCTCTTC
CASRPTGSVNEQLF
>-|TRBJ2-1|TRBV28|-
TGTGCTATCAGTTTTAGCACATTCTCCTACAATGAGCAGTTCTTC
CAISFSTFSYNEQFF
>-|TRBJ1-5|TRBV5-5|TRBD1
TGTGGCAGCAGCTTGGTGGGAGGGGACAGTAATCAGCCCCAGCATTTT
CGSSLVGGDSNQPQHF
>once|TRBJ2-7|TRBV4-1|TRBD1
TGCGCCAGCAGCTGCAAACCCATACTCAACAGGGGTTGGCGGTACGAGCAATATTTC
CASSCKPILNRGWRYEQYF
>many|TRBJ2-2|TRBV12-3/TRBV12-4|-
TGTGCCAGCAGTCCGGACACCGGGGAGCTGTTTTTT
CASSPDTGELFF
>-|TRBJ2-3|TRBV5-5|-
TGTGCCAGCAGCGGGTTTGAGGGCACAGATCCGCACTATTTT
CASSGFEGTDPHYF
>-|TRBJ2-6|TRBV4-2|TRBD2
TGTTGCAGCAGCCAAGAGGGACTAGCGGGAGTTGGGGCCAACGTCCTGACTTTC
CCSSQEGLAGVGANVLTF